This is a list of T cell receptor beta chains from one sample in a study of blood T cell repertoires in COVID-19. Libraries were prepared by immunoSEQ multiplex PCR; TCRdb keeps only in-frame clonotypes and omits some of them. This table holds approximately 120,000 clones, 88% found once. Material for sequencing was peripheral blood. These receptors were collected from a human donor in a cohort sampled during active COVID-19. CDR3s leave out the opening cysteine and the closing phenylalanine or tryptophan. D genes are given only for firm matches.

TRBV4-1,TRBD2,ASSQEAGRQF
TRBV21-1,NA,ASSKGSPMETEAF
TRBV7-9,NA,ASSYSGPEDTQY
TRBV6-1,NA,ASSDGHEAF
TRBV11-2,NA,ASSLQGGSWETQY
TRBV29-1,NA,SVEAGPGTQY
TRBV10-3,NA,AISQRGGTNPGEQF
TRBV4-1,NA,ASSPSGTPNEKLF
TRBV5-3,NA,ARTLSRNSPLH
TRBV4-1,TRBD1,ASSSRQGGETQY
TRBV29-1,TRBD2,SVYTSGSYYNEQF
TRBV2,NA,ASSEFTGRNTEAF
TRBV11-3,NA,ASSLARDYEQF
TRBV9,NA,ASSVGDGGYGEKLF
TRBV5-1,NA,ASSLSLQSYNEQF
TRBV12-5,NA,ASGPSTGELF
TRBV9,NA,ASSVQGYSNQPQH
TRBV30,NA,AWSVMGARVQY
TRBV2,TRBD1,ASSPDRGVRDEQY
TRBV7-9,NA,ASSTDRISYEQY
TRBV9,TRBD1,ASSPSGRGQETQY
TRBV6-5,NA,ASSRNTGYEQY
TRBV19,NA,ATLQGYEQY
TRBV4-1,TRBD1,ASSLTDRGRASYEQY
TRBV2,TRBD2,ASSVSGGRGDTQY
TRBV5-4,NA,ASSLTGGTEAF
TRBV11-2,NA,ASSLGTAYEQY
TRBV6-6,NA,ASSYSVQIDEKLF
TRBV11-2,NA,ASSSSRQGGETQY
TRBV2,TRBD2,ASSEAGGPREQY
TRBV5-4,TRBD2,ATTSGQEPTDTQY
TRBV10-3,TRBD1,AISERGTGGRSNQPQH
TRBV5-1,NA,ASSLVEHETF
TRBV6-5,NA,ASSYSASTDSPLH
TRBV10-3,TRBD1,AISPGQGIEKLF
TRBV5-1,NA,ASSLFTGFGTGELF
TRBV10-3,TRBD2,AISESKFQREGQETQY
TRBV30,NA,AWSPWARETQY
TRBV28,TRBD1,ASNPQGMGDSRGEAF
TRBV6-4,TRBD2,ASSDFASGSYNEQF
TRBV27,NA,ASKSRTEQY
TRBV4-1,TRBD1,ASSQGQGAVYEQY
TRBV7-2,TRBD1,ASSLAVGQGLRNTDTQY
TRBV6-4,TRBD2,ASSAGGFNEQF
TRBV6-5,NA,ASRSRPSYNEQF
TRBV28,NA,ASSTRTDPNTEAF
TRBV19,TRBD2,ASSIRLAVYNEQF
TRBV19,NA,ASSIRRGSNQPQH